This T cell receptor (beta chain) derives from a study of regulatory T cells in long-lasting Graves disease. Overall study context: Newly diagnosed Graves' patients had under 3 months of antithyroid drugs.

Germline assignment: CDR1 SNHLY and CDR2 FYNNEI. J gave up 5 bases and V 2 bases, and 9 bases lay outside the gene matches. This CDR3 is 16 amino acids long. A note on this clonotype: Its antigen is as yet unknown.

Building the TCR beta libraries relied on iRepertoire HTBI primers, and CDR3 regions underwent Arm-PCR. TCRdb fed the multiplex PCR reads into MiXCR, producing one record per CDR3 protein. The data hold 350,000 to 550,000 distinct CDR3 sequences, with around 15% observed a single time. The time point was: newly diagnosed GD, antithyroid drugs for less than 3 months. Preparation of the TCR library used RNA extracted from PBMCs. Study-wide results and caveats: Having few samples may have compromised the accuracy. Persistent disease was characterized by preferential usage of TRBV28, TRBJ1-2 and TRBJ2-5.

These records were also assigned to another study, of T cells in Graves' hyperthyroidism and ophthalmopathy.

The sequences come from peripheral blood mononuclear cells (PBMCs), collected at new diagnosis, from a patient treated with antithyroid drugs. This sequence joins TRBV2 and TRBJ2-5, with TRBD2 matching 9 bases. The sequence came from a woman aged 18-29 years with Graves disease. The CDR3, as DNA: TGTGCCAGCAGTGAATTGGGTAGCGGGAGTATGGAGACCCAGTACTTC. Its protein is CASSELGSGSMETQYF.